Listed here are 12 T cell receptor beta chains from one sample, sequenced in a study of OX40 agonist ivuxolimab in advanced cancers. Measured with immunoSEQ multiplex PCR; TCRdb has only the in-frame clones, and not every one. This sample has some 150,000 clones; 90% occur once, and the top ten carry approximately 0.99%. The source material was CD4+ or CD8+ T cells sorted from blood, sampled in a trial of the OX40 agonist ivuxolimab. These receptors were obtained from an adult with an advanced solid tumor such as melanoma, head and neck, liver or kidney cancer.

The sample holds one count of this clone. The gene calls are TRBV5-6 and TRBJ2-5; TRBD2 might be the D (6 bases). V lost 0 bases and J 13 bases, leaving 13 bases between the germline ends. The CDR3 is 12 residues long. Germline-derived CDR1 and CDR2 are SGHDT and YYEEEE. The CDR3 sequence is CASSLAGGIGYF. The CDR3 DNA reads as TGTGCCAGCAGCTTGGCCGGCGGGATAGGGTACTTC.

The chain uses TRBV5-1 and TRBJ1-1, with D tentatively TRBD1 (5 bases). The length of the CDR3 is 13 residues. Germline lookup yields CDR1 SGHRS and CDR2 YFSETQ. V lost 7 bases to trimming and J lost 2 bases, with 12 bases between them. As DNA, the CDR3 is TGCGCCAGCGCACGGGGGTATAACACTGAAGCTTTCTTT. The encoded protein is CASARGYNTEAFF.

The chain couples TRBV5-1 to TRBJ1-4; D not certain. V dropped 4 bases and J dropped 7 bases, with 17 bases sitting between them. This CDR3 has 15 residues. From germline, CDR1 is SGHRS and CDR2 YFSETQ. The CDR3 DNA is TGCGCCAGCAGCGTCCAGGCCCAGGAGGGTGAAAAACTGTTTTTT. Its translation: CASSVQAQEGEKLFF.

V usage is TRBV11-2 and J usage is TRBJ1-5; 9 nucleotides align to TRBD1. Germline V gene sequence: CDR1 SGHAT, CDR2 FQNNGV. The CDR3 is made up of 17 amino acids. The V gene end was trimmed by 5 bases and the J gene end by 6 bases; junction bases not matched to a gene: 14. The CDR3 sequence: CASSPRDRVNGVQPQHF. CDR3 DNA sequence: TGTGCCAGCAGCCCCCGGGACAGGGTAAACGGCGTTCAGCCCCAGCATTTT. Together with reference TRBV11-2 and TRBJ1-5, the CDR3 gives the full variable domain: EAGVAQSPRYKIIEKRQSVAFWCNPISGHATLYWYQQILGQGPKLLIQFQNNGVVDDSQLPKDRFSAERLKGVDSTLKIQPAKLEDSAVYLCASSPRDRVNGVQPQHFGDGTRLSIL.

The chain carries TRBV5-1 and TRBJ2-1, with 7 bases matching TRBD2. The CDR3 contains 13 residues. Germline CDR1 reads SGHRS; CDR2 reads YFSETQ. V gave up 3 bases and J gave up 4 bases; unmatched junction bases: 1. CDR3 sequence (DNA): TGCGCCAGCAGCTCGGGACTATACAATGAGCAGTTCTTC. Amino acid sequence: CASSSGLYNEQFF.

The rearrangement uses TRBV19 and TRBJ2-7, with 7 bases fitting TRBD1. The CDR3 extends over 13 amino acids. Per germline, CDR1 LNHDA and CDR2 SQIVND (reference sequence). V shed 1 base, J shed 3 bases, and the junction held 0 bases outside the gene matches. The CDR3 loop is CASSIGDSYEQYF. As DNA, the CDR3 is TGTGCCAGTAGTATAGGGGACAGCTACGAGCAGTACTTC.

V and J are TRBV7-9 and TRBJ2-1; TRBD2 aligns across 13 bases. V shed 1 base and J 7 bases; nucleotides not matched to a gene: 4. CDR1 and CDR2 (germline): SEHNR, FQNEAQ (reference sequence). The CDR3 length is 16 residues. The CDR3 loop reads CASSLGTSGGPNEQFF. The CDR3 bases are TGTGCCAGCAGCTTAGGGACTAGCGGGGGTCCAAATGAGCAGTTCTTC.

The CDR3 DNA follows: TGCGCCAGCACCGGAGGAACTAGCGGCACAGATACGCAGTATTTT. It specifies CASTGGTSGTDTQYF. The chain recombines TRBV5-1 with TRBJ2-3; 7 bases line up with TRBD2. Germline V lookup: CDR1 SGHRS, CDR2 YFSETQ. The CDR3 contains 15 residues. J gave up 1 base and V 6 bases, and 8 bases lay outside the gene matches. Combining the CDR3 with reference TRBV5-1 and TRBJ2-3 gives the whole variable domain KAGVTQTPRYLIKTRGQQVTLSCSPISGHRSVSWYQQTPGQGLQFLFEYFSETQRNKGNFPGRFSGRQFSNSRSEMNVSTLELGDSALYLCASTGGTSGTDTQYFGPGTRLTVL.

CDR3 region: CASKHGQGGETQYF. The DNA for the CDR3 is TGTGCCAGCAAACACGGACAGGGAGGAGAGACCCAGTACTTC. This chain uses TRBV2 with TRBJ2-5; 8 positions match TRBD1. This CDR3 contains 14 residues. The germline V gene has CDR1 SNHLY and CDR2 FYNNEI. V trimming: 7 bases; J trimming: 4 bases; junction bases outside the gene matches: 8.

The chain uses TRBV27 and TRBJ2-1; D uncertain. Germline values: CDR1 MNHEY, CDR2 SMNVEV (reference sequence). The V and J ends lost 2 bases and 0 bases respectively, with 8 bases between them. The CDR3 is made up of 15 amino acids. For the CDR3, the DNA is TGTGCCAGCAGTTTAAGGCAGAGCTCCTACAATGAGCAGTTCTTC. It encodes CASSLRQSSYNEQFF.

In this sample, this clone turned up a few times. CDR3: CSARGGPNEKLFF. In DNA form, the CDR3 reads TGCAGCGCTAGAGGGGGGCCTAATGAAAAACTGTTTTTT. This chain joins TRBV29-1 and TRBJ1-4; D might be TRBD1 (6 bases). The germline V and J ends were trimmed by 7 bases and 3 bases, with 12 bases remaining between them. The CDR3 length is 13 residues. Germline V CDR1 and CDR2: SQVTM, ANQGSEA.

This chain uses TRBV7-3 with TRBJ2-1, with a tentative D call TRBD1 (5 bases). Germline loops: CDR1 SGHTA, CDR2 FQGTGA. V gave up 2 bases and J gave up 4 bases, with 9 bases separating them. This CDR3 region has 14 residues. CDR3 protein: CASSLPGPYNEQFF. In DNA, the CDR3 is TGTGCCAGCAGCTTACCAGGGCCTTACAATGAGCAGTTCTTC.